The present TCR beta chain was sequenced within a study of blood T cell repertoires in COVID-19. Study-wide background: Samples taken during acute and convalescent COVID-19 were collected in the United States, Italy and Spain. From T cells, B-cell-depleted T cells, or PBMCs came the material, which was cDNA or gDNA.

Enrolled during active infection, Seattle patients were then followed longitudinally. V was trimmed by 4 bases and J by 2 bases, leaving 12 bases between them. This CDR3 region has 13 residues. In germline, CDR1 is SQVTM, CDR2 ANQGSEA. As processed by the authors: Reference gene primers were amplified, and this amplification served to estimate nucleated cell counts. Some clones are missing from TCRdb's copy, which holds only in-frame ones; the method was immunoSEQ multiplex PCR. D and trimming come from the DNA, and the V and J calls and clone size come from that table. The sample yields roughly 160,000 clones, more than 75% seen once.

The chain joins TRBV29-1 to TRBJ2-7, with a possible D match to TRBD2 (5 bases). This TCR was sampled from a man between 18 and 35 years old with COVID-19, enrolled during active disease. Sequencing was carried out using peripheral blood. CDR3 region: CSVARRATYEQYF. CDR3 sequence (DNA): TGCAGCGTTGCCCGGCGGGCCACCTACGAGCAGTACTTC.